Listed below are T cell receptor beta chains from one sample, sequenced in a study of CD8 T cells in Susac syndrome. One entry per CDR3 protein, called by TCRdb with MiXCR from the immunoSEQ multiplex PCR reads. The table records about 180,000 distinct CDR3 sequences, 95% of them present only once. Sequencing input: CD8+ T cells from PBMCs. The receptors shown here come from a human donor with multiple sclerosis. Each CDR3 is given with its conserved first and last residue. Each record gives: clone size, V gene, D gene, J gene, CDR3 DNA, CDR3 protein. The D gene is left open where the match is weak. Size is omitted from some rows. Given values are once, few, many or a class for expanded clones.

-	TRBV19	-	TRBJ2-1	TGTGCCAGTAGTCCACTGACAGGATACAATGAGCAGTTCTTC	CASSPLTGYNEQFF
-	TRBV12-3/TRBV12-4	-	TRBJ1-5	TGTGCCAGCAGTTTTGAAGAAGAACAGCCCCAGCATTTT	CASSFEEEQPQHF
once	TRBV2	TRBD1	TRBJ1-1	TGTGCCAGCAGTGAGGGACAGTCGAACACTGAAGCTTTCTTT	CASSEGQSNTEAFF
once	TRBV28	TRBD2	TRBJ2-1	TGTGCCAGCAGTGAACCGGGACTACAGGATGAGCAGTTCTTC	CASSEPGLQDEQFF
-	TRBV18	-	TRBJ1-5	TGTGCCAGCTCACCACGGCCGTACAGCCAGCCCCAGCATTTT	CASSPRPYSQPQHF
-	TRBV5-6	-	TRBJ1-2	TGTGCCAGCAGCTTGGAGGGCAGGGTTGATTATGGCTACACCTTC	CASSLEGRVDYGYTF
-	TRBV5-4	TRBD1	TRBJ2-3	TGTGCCAGCAGCGACCCCGGGACAGGGAGTTCAGATACGCAGTATTTT	CASSDPGTGSSDTQYF
-	TRBV5-6	TRBD2	TRBJ2-1	TGTGCCAGCAGCTTGAGCCTAGCGGGGAACAATGAGCAGTTCTTC	CASSLSLAGNNEQFF
-	TRBV25-1	-	TRBJ1-5	TGTGCCAGCCGCGCAGGGTCTGTTTGGCATTTT	CASRAGSVWHF
-	TRBV19	-	TRBJ2-1	TGTGCCAGTAGTCCGGACCCATACAATGAGCAGTTCTTC	CASSPDPYNEQFF